Presented here are 19 T cell receptor beta chains from one specimen sequenced in a study of response to subunit inactivated influenza vaccine listed by TCRdb under 2018. The method was RT-PCR. Instrument used: Illumina HiSeq 2500. TCRdb reran the public reads through fastp at Q25 and MiXCR, keeping productive beta chains. Rows are combined by CDR3 protein, so each entry shows the most common genes and DNA. The sample has about 650,000 distinct CDR3 sequences on record, around 15% of them singletons. 7.5% to 9% of the sample belongs to the ten largest clones. The sequencing used PBMCs from blood, collected around 14 days before vaccination. These receptor sequences come from a man aged 50-59 years who received an inactivated influenza vaccine. Donor details come from another sample of the same person, matched by shared clones.

This clonotype appeared a few times. The chain employs TRBV4-3 and TRBJ2-1; the D gene could be TRBD1 or TRBD2 (5 bases each). V was cut by 1 base and J by 7 bases, with 17 bases left in between. This CDR3 region has 16 residues. Germline V lookup: CDR1 LGHNA, CDR2 YSLEER. This chain's CDR3 is CASSQVTGTLRNEQFF. The CDR3 DNA follows: TGCGCCAGCAGCCAAGTAACCGGGACGCTAAGGAATGAGCAGTTCTTC.

The V and J genes are TRBV20-1 and TRBJ2-3; D gene uncertain. CDR3 size: 14 residues. V was trimmed by 3 bases and J by 3 bases, leaving 13 bases between them. From germline, CDR1 is DFQATT and CDR2 SNEGSKA (reference sequence). The CDR3 region has the DNA TGCAGTGCTAGTAGTTGGGTAGTTACAGATACGCAGTATTTT. Translated, it gives CSASSWVVTDTQYF.

V and J are TRBV12-3 or TRBV12-4 and TRBJ2-6; unclear D gene. The CDR3 loop spans 15 amino acids. Between the trimmed V and J ends, which lost 6 bases and 4 bases, there was a span of 13 bases. CDR3 bases: TGTGCCAGCAGACACCGCACCACCGGGGCCAACGTCCTGACTTTC. It yields the protein CASRHRTTGANVLTF.

The CDR3 coding sequence is TGCAGTGCTAGTATCGGGACAGCTCTCGCTAATGAAAAACTGTTTTTT. This encodes CSASIGTALANEKLFF. The V call is TRBV20-1, the J call TRBJ1-4, with 7 bases matching TRBD1. With V trimmed by 3 bases and J by 3 bases, 10 bases remained unmatched. CDR1 and CDR2 from the germline V gene are DFQATT and SNEGSKA (reference sequence). The CDR3 loop spans 16 amino acids.

This clonotype was counted only a few times. The CDR3 sequence: CASSYGQGNNEQFF. The CDR3 DNA is TGTGCCAGCAGCTATGGACAGGGCAACAATGAGCAGTTCTTC. The chain joins TRBV7-9 to TRBJ2-1, with 8 bases aligning to TRBD1. After removal of 4 bases from V and 5 bases from J, the junction contained 4 bases not matched to a gene. Looked up from germline, CDR1 is SEHNR and CDR2 is FQNEAQ (reference sequence). This CDR3 spans 14 amino acids.

The gene calls are TRBV20-1 and TRBJ2-7, with D tentatively TRBD2 (5 bases). The V gene lost 5 bases and the J gene lost 4 bases, with 9 bases spanning the gap. Germline V CDR1 and CDR2: DFQATT, SNEGSKA (reference sequence). The CDR3 spans 11 residues. The CDR3 sequence is CSAVRGYEQYF. DNA of the CDR3: TGCAGTGCTGTTCGGGGTTACGAGCAGTACTTC.

The table lists this clonotype with many counts. The chain has TRBV7-7 and TRBJ2-1, with no clear D. Per germline, CDR1 SSHAT and CDR2 FNYEAQ (reference sequence). The ends were cut back, 5 bases at V and 0 bases at J, with 20 bases in the middle. The CDR3 runs 18 residues. CDR3 bases: TGTGCCAGCAGCCCAACTGGGCCAGGAGATAGCTCCTACAATGAGCAGTTCTTC. Protein sequence: CASSPTGPGDSSYNEQFF.

Points on this clonotype: A much larger clonotype is one base distant, so this may be a read error. The rearrangement uses TRBV5-1 and TRBJ2-1; D possibly uses TRBD1 or TRBD2 (5 bases each). Germline V CDR1 and CDR2: SGHRS, YFSETQ. The CDR3 totals 16 residues. Here the CDR3 DNA reads TGCGCCAGCGGCTCATCAGACACCGGGACCTACAATGAGCGGTTCTTC. It specifies CASGSSDTGTYNERFF. Variable domain in full (rest from reference TRBV5-1 and TRBJ2-1): KAGVTQTPRYLIKTRGQQVTLSCSPISGHRSVSWYQQTPGQGLQFLFEYFSETQRNKGNFPGRFSGRQFSNSRSEMNVSTLELGDSALYLCASGSSDTGTYNERFFGPGTRLTVL.

This clonotype was observed a few times. The chain has TRBV4-2 and TRBJ2-3, with 7 bases fitting TRBD2. Trimming took 0 bases from V and 8 from J; bases not matched to a gene: 8. CDR3 length equals 15 residues. CDR1 and CDR2 (germline): LGHNA, YNFKEQ. CDR3: CASSQDMAGVATQYF. The CDR3 DNA is TGTGCCAGCAGCCAAGATATGGCGGGGGTGGCTACGCAGTATTTT.

This clonotype came up a few times. The rearrangement joins TRBV9 to TRBJ2-3, with no clear D. Trimming took off 7 bases at V and 3 bases at J, with 12 bases between the two ends. The length of the CDR3 is 13 residues. CDR1 is SGDLS and CDR2 is YYNGEE in the germline V gene. CDR3 sequence: CASSPFSTDTQYF. The CDR3 DNA sequence: TGTGCCAGCTCCCCCTTCTCGACAGATACGCAGTATTTT.

This clonotype has a count of ten or more. The chain recombines TRBV18 with TRBJ2-1, with D possibly TRBD2 on 5 matching bases. With 3 bases removed from V and 9 bases from J, the gap between germline ends came to 27 bases. Per the germline V gene, CDR1 is KGHSH and CDR2 is LQKENI. The CDR3 spans 18 residues. This CDR3 is CASSPPPGPDGGESEQFF. DNA of the CDR3: TGTGCCAGCTCACCGCCCCCCGGACCGGACGGAGGTGAGAGTGAGCAGTTCTTC.

This clonotype was counted only a few times. The chain is built from TRBV28 and TRBJ2-1, with TRBD1 matching over 8 bases. CDR1 is MDHEN, CDR2 SYDVKM, per germline. CDR3 length: 15 residues. V lost 2 bases and J lost 5; bases outside the gene matches: 5. Written as DNA, the CDR3 is TGTGCCAGCAGTTTACCTACAGGGGGAAACAATGAGCAGTTCTTC. This gives the protein CASSLPTGGNNEQFF.

This clonotype was detected only a few times. The chain uses TRBV11-2 and TRBJ2-7, with 10 nucleotides matching TRBD1. The CDR3 contains 15 residues. The V segment lost 4 bases and the J segment 3 bases; nucleotides outside the gene matches: 6. CDR1 is SGHAT, CDR2 FQNNGV, per germline. The CDR3 loop is CASSSGQGGVYEQYF. The CDR3 DNA reads TGTGCCAGCAGCTCAGGACAGGGGGGTGTCTACGAGCAGTACTTC.

CDR3 in amino acids: CASISFFRTGNTEAFF. The CDR3 DNA reads as TGTGCCAGCATAAGTTTCTTTAGGACAGGGAACACTGAAGCTTTCTTT. The chain employs TRBV5-5 and TRBJ1-1; the match to TRBD1 covers 7 bases. The CDR3 is made up of 16 amino acids. Per germline, CDR1 SGHKS and CDR2 YYEKEE (reference sequence). The junction had 12 bases not matched to a gene; V was cut back by 6 bases and J by 1 base.

This clonotype has only a few counts. The chain has TRBV10-3 and TRBJ2-5, with 13 bases identical to TRBD2. Germline V CDR1 and CDR2: ENHRY, SYGVKD. With V trimmed by 3 bases and J by 5 bases, 6 bases remained unmatched. The CDR3 has 16 amino acids. The chain's CDR3 is CAISEGTSGKLETQYF. CDR3 DNA: TGTGCCATCAGTGAAGGGACTAGCGGGAAATTGGAGACCCAGTACTTC.

This clonotype was counted only a few times. The gene calls are TRBV5-1 and TRBJ2-1, with a possible D match to TRBD2 (6 bases). Germline CDR1 and CDR2: SGHRS and YFSETQ. Trimming stripped 6 bases from V and 0 bases from J, with 16 bases between. This CDR3 region has 16 residues. CDR3 bases: TGCGCCAGCAAAGGCGGGGACGGGAGCTCCTACAATGAGCAGTTCTTC. It specifies CASKGGDGSSYNEQFF.

This clonotype showed up just once. The V and J genes are TRBV5-1 and TRBJ2-7; 10 bases line up with TRBD1. CDR3 length equals 15 residues. With V trimmed by 4 bases and J by 3 bases, 7 bases remained unmatched. From germline, CDR1 is SGHRS and CDR2 YFSETQ. The CDR3 sequence is CASSTGTGANYEQYF. In DNA, the CDR3 is TGCGCCAGCAGCACCGGGACAGGGGCGAACTACGAGCAGTACTTC.

The chain carries TRBV18 and TRBJ2-3; the D is unclear. The CDR3 contains 16 residues. The V gene lost 1 base and the J gene lost 4 bases, with 15 bases spanning the gap. Germline V CDR1 and CDR2: KGHSH, LQKENI. The CDR3 loop is CASSPLKAEWADTQYF. Here the CDR3 DNA reads TGTGCCAGCTCACCACTAAAAGCCGAGTGGGCAGATACGCAGTATTTT. Variable domain in full (rest from reference TRBV18 and TRBJ2-3): NAGVMQNPRHLVRRRGQEARLRCSPMKGHSHVYWYRQLPEEGLKFMVYLQKENIIDESGMPKERFSAEFPKEGPSILRIQQVVRGDSAAYFCASSPLKAEWADTQYFGPGTRLTVL.

The chain couples TRBV6-5 to TRBJ1-1; D is undetermined. V was cut by 5 bases and J by 1 base, with 17 bases left in between. There are 16 residues in the CDR3. Germline values: CDR1 MNHEY, CDR2 SVGAGI. The CDR3 DNA reads TGTGCCAGCAGTATACTCCTTGGGCCTGGGAACACTGAAGCTTTCTTT. Translation gives CASSILLGPGNTEAFF.